These 10 T cell receptor beta chains came from one sample sequenced in a study of shared clonotypes between healthy human individuals. The data were produced by immunoSEQ multiplex PCR, yet TCRdb's version contains in-frame clones alone and is incomplete. The table lists about 2.4 million clones, around nine tenths of them singletons. Sequences were obtained from naive CD4+ T cells sorted from blood. This sample's subset: CD45RA+ positively selected. The receptors here all came from a man younger than 35 in good health.

The chain recombines TRBV6-6 with TRBJ2-3, with unresolved D. This CDR3 is built from 14 residues. CDR1 and CDR2 (germline): MNHNY, SVGAGI (reference sequence). The V end lost 6 bases, the J end lost 4 bases, and 14 bases lay between the germline ends. The CDR3: CASSPSGYSDTQYF. In nucleotides, the CDR3 is TGTGCCAGCAGCCCCTCCGGGTACTCAGATACGCAGTATTTT.

This sequence joins TRBV19 and TRBJ1-5; D not certain. This CDR3 is built from 17 residues. CDR1 and CDR2 from the germline V gene are LNHDA and SQIVND (reference sequence). Deletions cut 3 bases from V and 0 bases from J, with 15 bases between. DNA for the CDR3: TGTGCCAGTAGTATGGCTGTCTTGTGGAATAGCAATCAGCCCCAGCATTTT. This sequence encodes CASSMAVLWNSNQPQHF. The full variable domain, rest sourced from reference TRBV19 and TRBJ1-5, is DGGITQSPKYLFRKEGQNVTLSCEQNLNHDAMYWYRQDPGQGLRLIYYSQIVNDFQKGDIAEGYSVSREKKESFPLTVTSAQKNPTAFYLCASSMAVLWNSNQPQHFGDGTRLSIL.

V and J are TRBV29-1 and TRBJ2-5; 12 positions agree with TRBD1. CDR1 and CDR2 from the germline V gene are SQVTM and ANQGSEA. The CDR3 covers 15 residues. The trim removed 7 bases at V and 5 bases at J, leaving 11 bases unmatched. This CDR3 reads CSARRDRGLGETQYF. DNA for the CDR3: TGCAGCGCCCGCCGGGACAGGGGGCTGGGGGAGACCCAGTACTTC.

The chain uses TRBV28 and TRBJ1-6; D is unclear. Trimming pared 6 bases from V and 0 bases from J, leaving 12 bases between. The germline V gene has CDR1 MDHEN and CDR2 SYDVKM. CDR3 length equals 16 residues. The CDR3 sequence is CASSGAGSSYNSPLHF. The DNA of the CDR3 is TGTGCCAGCAGCGGTGCGGGTAGCTCCTATAATTCACCCCTCCACTTT.

This chain connects TRBV29-1 to TRBJ2-2, with TRBD2 identical over 13 bases. The germline V gene has CDR1 SQVTM and CDR2 ANQGSEA. The CDR3 is 15 residues long. The ends lost 8 bases at V and 5 bases at J; junction bases unmatched: 8. The CDR3 bases are TGCAGCATCTGGACTAGCGGGAGTCGTACCGGGGAGCTGTTTTTT. Protein sequence: CSIWTSGSRTGELFF.

The genes are TRBV5-4 and TRBJ1-2; TRBD1 is a possible D gene (6 bases). The CDR3 consists of 16 residues. Germline lookup yields CDR1 SGHNT and CDR2 YYREEE (reference sequence). V was clipped by 4 bases and J by 2 bases, with 18 bases between them. CDR3 nucleotides: TGTGCCAGCAGCGGGGGGCCTGCGGGGGCCAACTATGGCTACACCTTC. Protein: CASSGGPAGANYGYTF.

The chain uses TRBV10-3 and TRBJ2-1, with 10 bases matching TRBD1. CDR3 length: 18 residues. J lost 0 bases, V lost 1 base, and 6 bases had no gene match. Per the germline V gene, CDR1 is ENHRY and CDR2 is SYGVKD. Written as DNA, the CDR3 is TGTGCCATCAGTGAGTTCTTGGGACAGGGGAGCTCCTACAATGAGCAGTTCTTC. Translated: CAISEFLGQGSSYNEQFF.

The V and J genes are TRBV7-9 and TRBJ2-1; D not certain. V was cut by 5 bases and J by 5 bases, with 10 bases left in between. Germline V lookup: CDR1 SEHNR, CDR2 FQNEAQ (reference sequence). The CDR3 consists of 13 residues. This CDR3 is CASSLRSDNEQFF. The CDR3 DNA reads as TGTGCCAGCAGCCTGAGAAGCGACAATGAGCAGTTCTTC.

A word on this clone: This CDR3 is also generated by other DNA sequences in the sample. V and J are TRBV6-1 and TRBJ1-5; D perhaps matches TRBD1 (6 bases). The germline V gene has CDR1 MNHNS and CDR2 SASEGT. Trimming cost V 4 bases and J 1 base, with 8 bases left between them. CDR3 length equals 14 residues. The CDR3 loop reads CASSGGQSNQPQHF. CDR3 DNA sequence: TGTGCCAGCAGTGGAGGACAGAGCAATCAGCCCCAGCATTTT.

J is TRBJ1-3 and V is TRBV6-6, with D possibly TRBD1 on 6 matching bases. Germline values: CDR1 MNHNY, CDR2 SVGAGI (reference sequence). V was shortened by 5 bases and J by 0 bases, with 14 bases between the two germline ends. CDR3 length equals 16 residues. The chain's CDR3 is CASSQSQGSSGNTIYF. CDR3 DNA: TGTGCCAGCAGTCAGAGCCAGGGGAGCTCTGGAAACACCATATATTTT.